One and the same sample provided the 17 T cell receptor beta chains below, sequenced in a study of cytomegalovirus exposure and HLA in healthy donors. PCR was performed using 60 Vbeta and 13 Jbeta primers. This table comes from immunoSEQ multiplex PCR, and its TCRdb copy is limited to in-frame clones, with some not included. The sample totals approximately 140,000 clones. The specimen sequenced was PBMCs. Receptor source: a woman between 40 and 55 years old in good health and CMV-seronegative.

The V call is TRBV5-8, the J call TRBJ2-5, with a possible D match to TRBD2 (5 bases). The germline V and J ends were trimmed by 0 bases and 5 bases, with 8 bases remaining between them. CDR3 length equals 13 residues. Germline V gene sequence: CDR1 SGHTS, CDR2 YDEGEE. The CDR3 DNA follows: TGTGCCAGCAGCTTGGAGCGGTTTGAGACCCAGTACTTC. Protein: CASSLERFETQYF.

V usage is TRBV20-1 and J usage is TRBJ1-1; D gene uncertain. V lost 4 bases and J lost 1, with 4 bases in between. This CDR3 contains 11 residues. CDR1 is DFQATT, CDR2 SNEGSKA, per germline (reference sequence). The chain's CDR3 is CSANKNTEAFF. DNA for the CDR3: TGCAGTGCTAACAAGAACACTGAAGCTTTCTTT.

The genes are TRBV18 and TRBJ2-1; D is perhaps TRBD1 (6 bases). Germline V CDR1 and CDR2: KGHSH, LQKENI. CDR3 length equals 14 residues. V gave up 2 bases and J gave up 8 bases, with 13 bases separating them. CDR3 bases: TGTGCCAGCTCACCAATAACTGGGGGCGATGAGCAGTTCTTC. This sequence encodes CASSPITGGDEQFF.

Here the CDR3 reads CSVGQRGTEAFF. The CDR3 bases are TGCAGCGTTGGACAAAGGGGCACTGAAGCTTTCTTT. J is TRBJ1-1 and V is TRBV29-1; D possibly corresponds to TRBD1 (5 bases). There are 12 residues in the CDR3. V was cut by 4 bases and J by 4 bases, with 10 bases left in between. Per the germline V gene, CDR1 is SQVTM and CDR2 is ANQGSEA.

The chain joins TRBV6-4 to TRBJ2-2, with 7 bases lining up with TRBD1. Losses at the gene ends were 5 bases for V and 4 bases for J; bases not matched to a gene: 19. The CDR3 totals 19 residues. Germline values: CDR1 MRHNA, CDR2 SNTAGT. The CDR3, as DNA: TGTGCCAGCAGTCCCCTGAGGGGGCGCCCAACTTTGGGCACCGGGGAGCTGTTTTTT. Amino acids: CASSPLRGRPTLGTGELFF.

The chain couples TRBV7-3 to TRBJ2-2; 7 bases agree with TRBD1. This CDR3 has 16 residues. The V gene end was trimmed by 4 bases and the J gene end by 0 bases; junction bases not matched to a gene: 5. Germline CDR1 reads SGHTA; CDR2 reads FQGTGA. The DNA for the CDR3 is TGTGCCAGCAGCTCCCGGACAGGTTCGAACACCGGGGAGCTGTTTTTT. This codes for CASSSRTGSNTGELFF.

In nucleotides, the CDR3 is TGTGCCAGCAGAGAGACTAGCGGGGGGACAGATACGCAGTATTTT. Protein: CASRETSGGTDTQYF. This chain connects TRBV5-4 to TRBJ2-3; 13 nucleotides agree with TRBD2. Germline V gene data show CDR1 as SGHNT and CDR2 as YYREEE (reference sequence). Germline trimming cut 5 bases from V and 3 bases from J; bases unmatched to any gene: 3. CDR3 length: 15 residues. The complete variable domain, with remaining parts taken from reference TRBV5-4 and TRBJ2-3, reads ETGVTQSPTHLIKTRGQQVTLRCSSQSGHNTVSWYQQALGQGPQFIFQYYREEENGRGNFPPRFSGLQFPNYSSELNVNALELDDSALYLCASRETSGGTDTQYFGPGTRLTVL.

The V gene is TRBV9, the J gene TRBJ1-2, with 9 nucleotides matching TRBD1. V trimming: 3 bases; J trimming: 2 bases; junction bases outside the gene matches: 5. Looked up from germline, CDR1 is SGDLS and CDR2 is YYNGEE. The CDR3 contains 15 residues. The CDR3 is CASSAEGQGNYGYTF. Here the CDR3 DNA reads TGTGCCAGCAGCGCAGAGGGACAGGGAAACTATGGCTACACCTTC.

The CDR3: CASSSEIVLAGELFF. DNA of the CDR3: TGTGCCAGCAGCTCGGAGATAGTCCTTGCCGGGGAGCTGTTTTTT. The chain has TRBV7-9 and TRBJ2-2; D uncertain. The CDR3 is made up of 15 amino acids. Trimming took 4 bases from V and 6 from J, leaving 15 bases between them. The V gene's germline CDR1 is SEHNR and CDR2 FQNEAQ (reference sequence).

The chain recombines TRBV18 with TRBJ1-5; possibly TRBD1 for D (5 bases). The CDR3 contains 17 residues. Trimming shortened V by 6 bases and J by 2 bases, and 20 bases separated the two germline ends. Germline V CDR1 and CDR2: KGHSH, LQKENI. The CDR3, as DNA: TGTGCCAGCTCCCTCGGAGGTAGGGGAGGAGGCAATCAGCCCCAGCATTTT. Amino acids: CASSLGGRGGGNQPQHF.

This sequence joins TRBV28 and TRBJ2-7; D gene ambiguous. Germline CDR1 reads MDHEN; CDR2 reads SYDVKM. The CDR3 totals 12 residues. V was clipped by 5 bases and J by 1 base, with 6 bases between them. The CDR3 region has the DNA TGTGCCAGCAGTCCCCTATCCTACGAGCAGTACTTC. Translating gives CASSPLSYEQYF.

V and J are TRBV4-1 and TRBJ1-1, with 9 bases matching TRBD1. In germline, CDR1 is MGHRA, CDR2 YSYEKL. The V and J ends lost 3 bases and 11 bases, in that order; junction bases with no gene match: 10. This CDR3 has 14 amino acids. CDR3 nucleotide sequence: TGCGCCAGCAGCCATTTAGAAGGACAGGGGCACGCTTTCTTT. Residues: CASSHLEGQGHAFF.

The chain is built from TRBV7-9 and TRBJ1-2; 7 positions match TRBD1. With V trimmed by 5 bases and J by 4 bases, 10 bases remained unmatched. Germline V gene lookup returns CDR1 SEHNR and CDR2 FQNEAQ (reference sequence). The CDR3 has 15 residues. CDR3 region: CASSRSPGQIYGYTF. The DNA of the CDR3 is TGTGCCAGCAGCCGCAGTCCGGGACAGATCTATGGCTACACCTTC.

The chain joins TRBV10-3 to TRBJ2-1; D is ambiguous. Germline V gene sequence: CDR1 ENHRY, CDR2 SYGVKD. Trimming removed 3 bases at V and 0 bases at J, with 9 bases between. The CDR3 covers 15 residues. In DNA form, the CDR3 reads TGTGCCATCAGTGAACGGTCGAGCTCCTACAATGAGCAGTTCTTC. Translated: CAISERSSSYNEQFF.

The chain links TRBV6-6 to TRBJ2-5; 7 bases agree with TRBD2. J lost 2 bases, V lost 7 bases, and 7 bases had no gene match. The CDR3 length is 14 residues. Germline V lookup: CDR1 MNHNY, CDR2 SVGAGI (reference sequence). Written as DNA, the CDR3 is TGTGCCAGCATACTTGGGGGGGATCAAGAGACCCAGTACTTC. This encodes CASILGGDQETQYF.

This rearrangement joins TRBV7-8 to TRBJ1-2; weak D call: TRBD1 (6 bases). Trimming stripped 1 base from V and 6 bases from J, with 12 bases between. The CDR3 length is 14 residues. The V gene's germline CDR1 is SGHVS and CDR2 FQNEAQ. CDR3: CASSLDAGADGYTF. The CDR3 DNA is TGTGCCAGCAGCTTAGATGCGGGGGCGGATGGCTACACCTTC.

CDR3: CASSPFRGSVMYGKNIQYF. The DNA of the CDR3 is TGTGCCAGCAGCCCGTTTCGAGGATCGGTTATGTACGGCAAAAACATTCAGTACTTC. The gene calls are TRBV7-2 and TRBJ2-4; D remains unclear. CDR1 and CDR2 (germline): SGHTA, FQGNSA. The CDR3 has 19 residues. Trimming left V 5 bases short and J 3 bases short, with 26 bases between.